The 5 T cell receptor beta chains in this list originate from one sample, sequenced in a study of control samples from healthy donors and cancer patients. Clones were read by immunoSEQ multiplex PCR, and TCRdb kept only the in-frame ones, dropping some. The table lists fewer than 100,000 clones, around nine tenths of them singletons, with more than 5% in the top ten. The sample was blood. The receptors originated from a woman in her 50s in good health.

The chain recombines TRBV4-1 with TRBJ1-2; the D gene is possibly TRBD1 (6 bases). The CDR3 covers 16 residues. Trimming cost V 1 base and J 0 bases, with 12 bases left between them. The germline V gene encodes CDR1 MGHRA and CDR2 YSYEKL. DNA of the CDR3: TGCGCCAGCAGCCAAGGACAGGTTGGGGCTAACTATGGCTACACCTTC. The encoded protein is CASSQGQVGANYGYTF.

This clone has only one observation. Written as DNA, the CDR3 is TGTGCCTGGTTCAAGGGGGGTGGCTACACCTTC. It encodes CAWFKGGGYTF. The chain carries TRBV30 and TRBJ1-2, with a weak D call TRBD1 (6 bases). The CDR3 is 11 residues long. The V end was cut by 5 bases, the J end by 7 bases, with 11 bases between. Germline V CDR1 and CDR2: GTSNPN, SVGIG (reference sequence).

The chain has TRBV20-1 and TRBJ1-4; D call uncertain. This CDR3 has 11 amino acids. CDR1 and CDR2 (germline): DFQATT, SNEGSKA (reference sequence). With 4 bases removed from V and 8 bases from J, the gap between germline ends came to 8 bases. This CDR3 is CSAKWEEKLFF. The CDR3 DNA follows: TGCAGTGCTAAATGGGAAGAAAAACTGTTTTTT.

The chain uses TRBV27 and TRBJ1-3, with D unclear. This CDR3 contains 13 residues. Germline lookup yields CDR1 MNHEY and CDR2 SMNVEV (reference sequence). The V end lost 5 bases, the J end lost 0 bases, and 5 bases lay between the germline ends. CDR3 bases: TGTGCCAGCAGTCGAGACTCTGGAAACACCATATATTTT. It is translated as CASSRDSGNTIYF.

This chain uses TRBV4-2 with TRBJ2-3; 7 bases agree with TRBD2. CDR1 LGHNA and CDR2 YNFKEQ come from the germline V gene. This CDR3 has 14 amino acids. V lost 3 bases, J lost 2 bases, and 2 bases stayed unmatched. The CDR3 loop is CASSHAGDTDTQYF. The CDR3 bases are TGTGCCAGCAGCCATGCGGGAGACACAGATACGCAGTATTTT.